This TCR beta chain emerged from a study of PD-L1 blockade in urothelial cancer (dated by TCRdb to about 2017). About the study as a whole: Therapy was started in the mid-2010s for all patients, and atezolizumab 1,200 mg was administered intravenously every 3 weeks. About 90% of the 29 patients were males with bladder-origin urothelial cancer, and about 60% of the roughly 29 reported a prior smoking history. An ECOG performance status of 0 or 1 was recorded for the patients, and 0 to 3 prior chemotherapy regimens had been received by the patients. Blood samples were analyzed 3 weeks after the start of treatment (second dose) and 6 weeks after the start of treatment. A median of roughly 140,000 T cells and some 84,000 unique TCRs was obtained from blood samples, and a median clonality of around 0.08 was observed. The study was an exploratory multi-omic analysis of somatic, immune and clinical correlates of response to PD-L1 blockade with atezolizumab in urothelial cancer. Pretreatment tumor samples, along with matched peripheral blood serially collected before and after atezolizumab treatment, were subjected to TCR sequencing. Progression-free survival longer than 6 months counted as durable clinical benefit, and TCR features were additionally tested against both progression-free and overall survival. In the same patients who had TCR sequencing, pretreatment tumors also underwent whole exome sequencing and RNA sequencing. Durable clinical benefit was achieved by nine patients but not by the remaining 20. Some 30 patients had pretreatment blood TCR-seq, about 24 had at least one posttreatment blood collection, and about 24 had tumor TCR-seq. Paper-wide results and their limitations: Improved progression-free and overall survival was found to be associated with pretreatment peripheral blood TCR clonality below the median. Because of the small sample size (n ≈ 31) and the many exploratory analyses performed, the results are intended to be regarded as hypothesis-generating. Greater expansion of tumor-associated TCR clones in peripheral blood 3 weeks after the start of treatment was observed in patients with durable benefit (n of about 20, p = 0.022).

What this sample's time point label stands for: peripheral blood 6 weeks after treatment start. The cohort comprised around 30 patients with locally advanced or metastatic urothelial carcinoma treated at Memorial Sloan Kettering on a trial protocol. Peripheral blood mononuclear cells were collected pretreatment and during treatment, at between 1 and 8 total time points per patient. The Qiagen DNeasy Blood extraction kit was used to purify genomic DNA from total PBMCs and from tumor samples. PBMCs were collected pretreatment and during treatment and were isolated and stored as previously described. Synthetic TCR analog templates were spiked into each PCR so that absolute template abundance could be estimated from read counts. Using the immunoSEQ assay, TCRbeta CDR3 regions were amplified from genomic DNA with bias-controlled V and J gene primers. Sequencing of rearranged TCRbeta segments was done at approximately 20X coverage. The study's own analysis went as follows. Sequencing errors were corrected by clustering, and CDR3s were annotated against IMGT so that V, D and J genes could be assigned. Out-of-frame and stop-codon sequences were excluded, and only productive TCRbeta rearrangements were used in downstream analyses. Clonality was computed as one minus Shannon entropy normalized by the log of the number of unique productive sequences. Clones differing between time points or between blood and tumor were identified using Fisher's exact test with Benjamini-Hochberg correction, with an adjusted p below 0.01 applied as the threshold. TCRdb carries this immuneACCESS record with in-frame sequences only. Its versions omit some clonotypes, under half of them owing to an unresolved V gene in the studies checked, with the rest unexplained. V and J calls and clone size are as listed in that table; D and trimming were resolved from the DNA. This sample has about 110,000 clones in its table, and around 93% of those were observed once. The ten largest make up 3% to 4.5% of the sample.

Trimming leaves V shorter by 6 bases and J shorter by 6 bases, with the junction holding 3 bases beyond the gene matches. Based on the germline V gene, the CDR1 and CDR2 sequences are MNHEY and SVGAGI. The CDR3 sequence holds 12 residues, the cysteine and phenylalanine included. The sequence is cut down to CDR3 DNA, 36 bases in frame from base 1. On this clone itself: Its antigen remains undetermined. Base qualities are missing; no much larger clone stands one base away.

The sequenced sample was PBMCs, obtained around atezolizumab (anti-PD-L1) treatment. The V and J genes are TRBV6-5 and TRBJ1-2, with TRBD1 matching 8 junction bases. The TCR comes from a man in his sixties with urothelial cancer. In nucleotide form, the sequence is TGTGCCAGCAGGAGGACAGGGAATGGCTACACCTTC. Its amino acids are CASRRTGNGYTF.